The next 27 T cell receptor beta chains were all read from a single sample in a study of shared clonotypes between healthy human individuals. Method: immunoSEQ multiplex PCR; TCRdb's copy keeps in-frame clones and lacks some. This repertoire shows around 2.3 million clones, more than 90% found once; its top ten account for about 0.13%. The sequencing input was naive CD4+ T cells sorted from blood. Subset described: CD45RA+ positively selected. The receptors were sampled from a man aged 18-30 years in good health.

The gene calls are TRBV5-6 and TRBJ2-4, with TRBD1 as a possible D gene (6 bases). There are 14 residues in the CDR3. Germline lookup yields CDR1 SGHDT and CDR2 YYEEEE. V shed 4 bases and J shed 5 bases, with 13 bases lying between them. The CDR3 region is CASSTWTEENIQYF. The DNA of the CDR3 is TGTGCCAGCAGCACGTGGACAGAAGAAAACATTCAGTACTTC. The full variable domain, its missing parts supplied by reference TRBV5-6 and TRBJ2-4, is DAGVTQSPTHLIKTRGQQVTLRCSPKSGHDTVSWYQQALGQGPQFIFQYYEEEERQRGNFPDRFSGHQFPNYSSELNVNALLLGDSALYLCASSTWTEENIQYFGAGTRLSVL.

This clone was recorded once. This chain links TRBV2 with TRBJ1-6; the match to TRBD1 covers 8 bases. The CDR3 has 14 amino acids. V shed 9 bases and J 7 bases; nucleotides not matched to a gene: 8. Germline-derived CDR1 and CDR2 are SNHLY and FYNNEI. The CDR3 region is CARQGAGANSPLHF. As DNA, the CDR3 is TGTGCCAGGCAGGGGGCTGGCGCGAATTCACCCCTCCACTTT.

CDR3 sequence reads: CAIRSGGEDGYTF. In DNA form, the CDR3 reads TGTGCCATCAGATCAGGGGGAGAAGATGGCTACACCTTC. The rearrangement links TRBV10-3 to TRBJ1-2, with 7 bases aligning to TRBD1. In germline, CDR1 is ENHRY, CDR2 SYGVKD. With 6 bases clipped from V and 6 bases from J, the junction kept 7 bases outside the gene matches. The CDR3 has 13 residues.

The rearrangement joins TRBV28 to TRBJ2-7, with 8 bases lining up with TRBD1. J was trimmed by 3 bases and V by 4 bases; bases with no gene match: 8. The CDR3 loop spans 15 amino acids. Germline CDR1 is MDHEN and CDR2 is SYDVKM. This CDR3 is CASSSDRAGSYEQYF. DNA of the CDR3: TGTGCCAGCAGTTCGGACAGGGCTGGGAGCTACGAGCAGTACTTC.

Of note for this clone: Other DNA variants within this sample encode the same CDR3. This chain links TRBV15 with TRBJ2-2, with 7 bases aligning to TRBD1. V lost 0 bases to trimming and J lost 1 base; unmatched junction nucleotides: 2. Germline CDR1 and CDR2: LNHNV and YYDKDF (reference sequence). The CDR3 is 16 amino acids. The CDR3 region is CATSRDRQGNTGELFF. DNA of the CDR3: TGTGCCACCAGCAGAGATCGACAGGGGAACACCGGGGAGCTGTTTTTT.

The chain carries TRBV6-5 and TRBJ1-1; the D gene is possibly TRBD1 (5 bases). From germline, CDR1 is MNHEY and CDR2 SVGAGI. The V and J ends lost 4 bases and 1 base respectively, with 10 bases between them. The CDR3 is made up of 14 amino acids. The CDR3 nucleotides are TGTGCCAGCAGTTCGGGACGGCCGAACACTGAAGCTTTCTTT. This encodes CASSSGRPNTEAFF.

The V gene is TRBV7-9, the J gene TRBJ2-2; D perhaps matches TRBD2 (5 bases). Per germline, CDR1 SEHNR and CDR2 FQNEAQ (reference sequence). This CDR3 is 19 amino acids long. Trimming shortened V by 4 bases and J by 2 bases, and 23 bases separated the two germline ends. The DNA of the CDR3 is TGTGCCAGCAGCTCACCCGATCGTTTGGCGGGTCCTAACACCGGGGAGCTGTTTTTT. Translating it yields CASSSPDRLAGPNTGELFF.

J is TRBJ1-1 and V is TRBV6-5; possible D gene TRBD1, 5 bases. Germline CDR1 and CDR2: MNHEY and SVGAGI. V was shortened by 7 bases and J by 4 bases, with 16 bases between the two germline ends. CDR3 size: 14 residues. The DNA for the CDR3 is TGTGCCAGCACTGGGGCGGGAGGGAGCACTGAAGCTTTCTTT. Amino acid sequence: CASTGAGGSTEAFF.

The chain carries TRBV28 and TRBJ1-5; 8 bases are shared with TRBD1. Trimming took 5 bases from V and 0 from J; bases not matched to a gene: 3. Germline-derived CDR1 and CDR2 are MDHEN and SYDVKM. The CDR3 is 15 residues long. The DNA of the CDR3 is TGTGCCAGCAGTCAAGGGACAGGTAGCAATCAGCCCCAGCATTTT. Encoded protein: CASSQGTGSNQPQHF.

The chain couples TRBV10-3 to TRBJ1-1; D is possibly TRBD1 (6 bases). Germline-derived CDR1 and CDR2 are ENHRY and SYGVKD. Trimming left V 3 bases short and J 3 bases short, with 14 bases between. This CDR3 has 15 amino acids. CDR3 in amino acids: CAISEKQGDDTEAFF. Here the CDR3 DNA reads TGTGCCATCAGTGAAAAACAGGGAGATGACACTGAAGCTTTCTTT.

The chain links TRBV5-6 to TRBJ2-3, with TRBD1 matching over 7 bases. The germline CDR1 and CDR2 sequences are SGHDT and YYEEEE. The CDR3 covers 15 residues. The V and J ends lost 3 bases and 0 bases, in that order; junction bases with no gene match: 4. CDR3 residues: CASSSPGQSTDTQYF. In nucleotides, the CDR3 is TGTGCCAGCAGCTCTCCGGGACAGAGCACAGATACGCAGTATTTT.

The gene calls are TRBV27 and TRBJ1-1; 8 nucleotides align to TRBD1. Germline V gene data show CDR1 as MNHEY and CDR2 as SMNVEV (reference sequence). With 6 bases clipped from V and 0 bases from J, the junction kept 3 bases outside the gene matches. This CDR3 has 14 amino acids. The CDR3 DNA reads TGTGCCAGCAGACGACAGGGGATGAACACTGAAGCTTTCTTT. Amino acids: CASRRQGMNTEAFF.

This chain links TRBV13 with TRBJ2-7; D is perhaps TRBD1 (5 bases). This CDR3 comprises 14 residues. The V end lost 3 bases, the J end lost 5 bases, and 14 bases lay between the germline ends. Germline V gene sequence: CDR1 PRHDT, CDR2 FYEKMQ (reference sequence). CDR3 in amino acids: CASSLRSGRNEQYF. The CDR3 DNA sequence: TGTGCCAGCAGCTTGCGATCAGGGCGGAACGAGCAGTACTTC.

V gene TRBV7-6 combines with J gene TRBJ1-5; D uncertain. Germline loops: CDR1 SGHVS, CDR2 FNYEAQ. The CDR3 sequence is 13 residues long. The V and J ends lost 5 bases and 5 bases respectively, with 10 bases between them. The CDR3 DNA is TGTGCCAGCAGCCCGCGGTGGGATCAGCCCCAGCATTTT. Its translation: CASSPRWDQPQHF.

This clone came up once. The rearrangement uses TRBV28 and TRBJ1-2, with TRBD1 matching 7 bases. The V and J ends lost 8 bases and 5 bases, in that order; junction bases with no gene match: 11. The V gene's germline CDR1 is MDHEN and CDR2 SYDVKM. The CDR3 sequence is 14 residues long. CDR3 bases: TGTGCCAGCGGCCTAACAGGGGCGGGGTATGGCTACACCTTC. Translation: CASGLTGAGYGYTF.

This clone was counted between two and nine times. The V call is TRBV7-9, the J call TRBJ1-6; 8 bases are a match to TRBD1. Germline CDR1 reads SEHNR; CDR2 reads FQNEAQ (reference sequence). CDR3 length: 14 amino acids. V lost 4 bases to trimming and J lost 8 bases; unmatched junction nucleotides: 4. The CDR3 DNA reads TGTGCCAGCAGCTCAGGGGGCACGGATTCACCCCTCCACTTT. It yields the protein CASSSGGTDSPLHF.

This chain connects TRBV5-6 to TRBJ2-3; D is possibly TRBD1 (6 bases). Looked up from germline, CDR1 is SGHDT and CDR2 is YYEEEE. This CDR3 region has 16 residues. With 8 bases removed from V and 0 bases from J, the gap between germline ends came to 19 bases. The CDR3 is CASEGLPGHSTDTQYF. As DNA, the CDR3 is TGTGCCAGTGAAGGGTTACCGGGACATAGCACAGATACGCAGTATTTT. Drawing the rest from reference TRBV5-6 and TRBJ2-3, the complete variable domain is DAGVTQSPTHLIKTRGQQVTLRCSPKSGHDTVSWYQQALGQGPQFIFQYYEEEERQRGNFPDRFSGHQFPNYSSELNVNALLLGDSALYLCASEGLPGHSTDTQYFGPGTRLTVL.

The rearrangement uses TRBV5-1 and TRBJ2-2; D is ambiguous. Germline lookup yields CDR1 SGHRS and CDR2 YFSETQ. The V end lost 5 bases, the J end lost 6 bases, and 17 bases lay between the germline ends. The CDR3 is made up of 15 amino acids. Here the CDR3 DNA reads TGCGCCAGCAGGCCCTCCAACCAGATTTCCGGGGAGCTGTTTTTT. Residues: CASRPSNQISGELFF.

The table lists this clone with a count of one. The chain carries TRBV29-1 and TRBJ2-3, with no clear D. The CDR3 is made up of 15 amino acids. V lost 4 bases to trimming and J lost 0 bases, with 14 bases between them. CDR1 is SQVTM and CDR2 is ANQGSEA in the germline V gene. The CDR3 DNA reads TGCAGCGTTGCTGTAGGGCAGACTAGCACAGATACGCAGTATTTT. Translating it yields CSVAVGQTSTDTQYF.

CDR3 amino acids: CASSLWLAGVTGELFF. CDR3 DNA: TGTGCCAGCAGCTTGTGGCTAGCGGGAGTCACCGGGGAGCTGTTTTTT. V usage is TRBV5-7 and J usage is TRBJ2-2; TRBD2 agrees at 10 bases. TRBV5-7 qualifies as an ORF whose function is uncertain. V shed 1 base and J 4 bases; nucleotides not matched to a gene: 4. The CDR3 length is 16 residues.

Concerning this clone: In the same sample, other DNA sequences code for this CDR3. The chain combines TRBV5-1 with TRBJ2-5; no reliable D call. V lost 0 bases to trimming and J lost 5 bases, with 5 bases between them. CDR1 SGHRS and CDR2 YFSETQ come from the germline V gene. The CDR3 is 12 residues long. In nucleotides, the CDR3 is TGCGCCAGCAGCTTGGTAGGTGAGACCCAGTACTTC. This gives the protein CASSLVGETQYF.

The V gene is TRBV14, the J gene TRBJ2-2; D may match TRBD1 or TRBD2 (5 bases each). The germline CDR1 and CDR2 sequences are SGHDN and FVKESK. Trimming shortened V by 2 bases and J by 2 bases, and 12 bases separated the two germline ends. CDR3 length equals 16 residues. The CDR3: CASSQTPGPNTGELFF. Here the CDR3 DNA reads TGTGCCAGCAGCCAAACACCGGGACCAAACACCGGGGAGCTGTTTTTT.

The CDR3 bases are TGCGCCAGCAGCTTGACCGGGACAGGCCCTGAAAAACTGTTTTTT. Protein: CASSLTGTGPEKLFF. The rearrangement uses TRBV5-1 and TRBJ1-4; 8 nucleotides line up with TRBD1. CDR1 is SGHRS and CDR2 is YFSETQ in the germline V gene. The CDR3 extends over 15 amino acids. Germline trimming cut 1 base from V and 7 bases from J; bases unmatched to any gene: 6. The variable domain in full, completed from reference TRBV5-1 and TRBJ1-4, reads KAGVTQTPRYLIKTRGQQVTLSCSPISGHRSVSWYQQTPGQGLQFLFEYFSETQRNKGNFPGRFSGRQFSNSRSEMNVSTLELGDSALYLCASSLTGTGPEKLFFGSGTQLSVL.

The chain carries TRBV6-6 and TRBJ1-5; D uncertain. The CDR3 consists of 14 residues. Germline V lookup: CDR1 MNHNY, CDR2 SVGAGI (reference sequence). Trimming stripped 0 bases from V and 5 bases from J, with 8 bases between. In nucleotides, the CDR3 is TGTGCCAGCAGTTACTCGGAGGAGTATCAGCCCCAGCATTTT. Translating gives CASSYSEEYQPQHF.

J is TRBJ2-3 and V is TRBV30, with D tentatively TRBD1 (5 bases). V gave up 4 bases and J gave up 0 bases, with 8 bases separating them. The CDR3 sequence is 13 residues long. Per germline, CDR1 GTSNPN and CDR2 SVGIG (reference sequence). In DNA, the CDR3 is TGTGCCTGGACTCGACAGAGCACAGATACGCAGTATTTT. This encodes CAWTRQSTDTQYF.

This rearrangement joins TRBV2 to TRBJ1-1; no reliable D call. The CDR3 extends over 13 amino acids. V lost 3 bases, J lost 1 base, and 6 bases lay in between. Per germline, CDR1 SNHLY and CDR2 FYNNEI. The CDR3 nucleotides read TGTGCCAGCAGTGATGACCCGAACACTGAAGCTTTCTTT. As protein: CASSDDPNTEAFF.

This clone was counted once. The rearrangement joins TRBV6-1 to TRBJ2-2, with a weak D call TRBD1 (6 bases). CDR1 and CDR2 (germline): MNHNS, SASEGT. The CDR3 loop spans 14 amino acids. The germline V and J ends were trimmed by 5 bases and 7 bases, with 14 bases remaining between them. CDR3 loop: CASSFTQGSGELFF. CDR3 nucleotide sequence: TGTGCCAGCAGTTTCACTCAGGGGAGCGGGGAGCTGTTTTTT.